This T cell receptor beta chain is drawn from a study of monozygotic twins with inflammatory bowel disease. Study results and caveats: Inverse Simpson values showed less TCRbeta diversity in IBD patients than in their healthy co-twins. Distinct T cell subtypes could not be told apart.

Note on this clonotype: Its antigen is as yet unknown.

TCRdb re-analyzed the 5' RACE reads; it lists each CDR3 protein once, without DNA. This sample's table reports about 450,000 distinct CDR3 sequences. CDR3 size: 14 residues. CDR1 and CDR2 from the germline V gene are ENHRY and SYGVKD. This chain uses TRBV10-3 with TRBJ1-1; TCRdb returns TRBD1, unconfirmable since there is no DNA. Sequenced input: blood. This receptor was identified in a human donor with ulcerative colitis or Crohn's disease, or a healthy co-twin of an affected twin (not recorded which). The chain's CDR3 is CAISEGGLNTEAFF.